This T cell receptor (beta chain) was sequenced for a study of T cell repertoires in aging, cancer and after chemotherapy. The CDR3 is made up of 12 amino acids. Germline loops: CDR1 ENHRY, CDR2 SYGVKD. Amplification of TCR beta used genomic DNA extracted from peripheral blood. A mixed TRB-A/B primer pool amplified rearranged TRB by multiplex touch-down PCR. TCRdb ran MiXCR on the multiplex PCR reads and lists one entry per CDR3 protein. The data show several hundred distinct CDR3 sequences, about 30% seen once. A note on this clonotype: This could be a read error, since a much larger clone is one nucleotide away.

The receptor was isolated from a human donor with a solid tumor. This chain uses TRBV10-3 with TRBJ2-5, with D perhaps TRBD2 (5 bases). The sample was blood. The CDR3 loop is CTISESGETQYF. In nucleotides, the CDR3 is TGTACCATCAGTGAGTCGGGGGAGACCCAGTACTTC.